Presented here are 21 T cell receptor beta chains from one specimen sequenced in a study of regulatory T cells in long-lasting Graves disease. The time point denotes: newly diagnosed GD, antithyroid drugs for less than 3 months. From RNA extracted from PBMCs, the TCR library was made. Researchers made TCR beta libraries by using iRepertoire HTBI primers and running Arm-PCR on CDR3 regions. TCRdb processed the multiplex PCR reads anew with MiXCR; each CDR3 protein has one entry. Among approximately 440,000 distinct CDR3 sequences listed, 16% were seen once. Another study also made use of these data, one on T cells in Graves' hyperthyroidism and ophthalmopathy.

The input for sequencing was peripheral blood mononuclear cells (PBMCs), taken at new diagnosis, from a patient treated with antithyroid drugs. These receptors were collected from a man in his forties with Graves disease.

V is TRBV6-2 or TRBV6-3 and J is TRBJ2-1; 7 positions agree with TRBD2. CDR3 length equals 14 residues. V lost 8 bases to trimming and J lost 10 bases; unmatched junction nucleotides: 14. CDR1 is MNHEY and CDR2 is SVGEGT in the germline V gene. CDR3 bases: TGTGCCAGCCGTCCCCTCGCGGGAGCGGGGGAGCAGTTCTTC. Its protein product is CASRPLAGAGEQFF.

The gene calls are TRBV15 and TRBJ2-2, with a possible D match to TRBD2 (6 bases). Germline V gene data show CDR1 as LNHNV and CDR2 as YYDKDF (reference sequence). CDR3 length: 20 residues. The germline V and J ends were trimmed by 1 base and 4 bases, with 25 bases remaining between them. The CDR3 spells CATSRVRGLRSSGRTGELFF. DNA of the CDR3: TGTGCCACCAGCAGAGTAAGAGGACTAAGGAGTTCTGGACGCACCGGGGAGCTGTTTTTT.

This clonotype was observed a handful of times. The chain uses TRBV19 and TRBJ2-3; D possibly corresponds to TRBD2 (6 bases). Germline values: CDR1 LNHDA, CDR2 SQIVND (reference sequence). V lost 3 bases and J 3 bases, leaving 10 bases between the germline ends. The CDR3 has 14 residues. CDR3 bases: TGTGCCAGTAGTATCATCGGGAGTACAGATACGCAGTATTTT. Amino acids: CASSIIGSTDTQYF.

At least ten counts were recorded for this clonotype. The chain has TRBV11-3 and TRBJ2-5; D possibly corresponds to TRBD2 (5 bases). The CDR3 runs 13 residues. V was trimmed by 1 base and J by 9 bases, leaving 12 bases between them. CDR1 is SGHNT, CDR2 YENEEA, per germline. The CDR3 reads CASSLVPEAAQYF. DNA for the CDR3: TGTGCCAGCAGCTTAGTTCCGGAGGCGGCCCAGTACTTC.

This clonotype has a count of ten or more. The chain employs TRBV27 and TRBJ2-3; TRBD1 agrees at 7 bases. The CDR3 consists of 15 residues. The germline CDR1 and CDR2 sequences are MNHEY and SMNVEV (reference sequence). The trim removed 3 bases at V and 1 base at J, leaving 4 bases unmatched. CDR3 sequence reads: CASSFSDRGTDTQYF. For the CDR3, the DNA is TGTGCCAGCAGTTTCAGTGACAGGGGCACAGATACGCAGTATTTT.

V is TRBV7-8 and J is TRBJ2-3; 11 nucleotides agree with TRBD2. The J call is doubtful: the DNA matches TRBJ2-5 better. CDR1 is SGHVS and CDR2 is FQNEAQ in the germline V gene. The CDR3 totals 17 residues. The CDR3 protein is CASSAYLPTSGIGTQYF. The CDR3 nucleotides read TGTGCCAGCAGCGCCTACCTCCCGACTAGCGGGATAGGGACCCAGTACTTC.

This clonotype was seen repeatedly, ten times or more. This chain joins TRBV9 and TRBJ2-5, with D unresolved. Between the trimmed V and J ends, which lost 1 base and 1 base, there was a span of 8 bases. Germline V gene data show CDR1 as SGDLS and CDR2 as YYNGEE. CDR3 size: 14 residues. CDR3 residues: CASSVSSVQETQYF. Written as DNA, the CDR3 is TGTGCCAGCAGCGTATCGTCGGTCCAAGAGACCCAGTACTTC. The complete variable domain, with remaining parts taken from reference TRBV9 and TRBJ2-5, reads DSGVTQTPKHLITATGQRVTLRCSPRSGDLSVYWYQQSLDQGLQFLIQYYNGEERAKGNILERFSAQQFPDLHSELNLSSLELGDSALYFCASSVSSVQETQYFGPGTRLLVL.

This clonotype has ten or more counts. This chain joins TRBV20-1 and TRBJ2-1, with a tentative D call TRBD2 (5 bases). Trimming cost V 7 bases and J 7 bases, with 20 bases left between them. Germline V CDR1 and CDR2: DFQATT, SNEGSKA (reference sequence). The CDR3 has 14 residues. The chain's CDR3 is CSETGPGPGNEQFF. CDR3 sequence (DNA): TGCAGTGAGACCGGGCCCGGGCCGGGAAATGAGCAGTTCTTC.

This clonotype was detected many times. The V call is TRBV5-5, the J call TRBJ2-1; D is tentatively TRBD1 or TRBD2 (5 bases each). CDR3 length: 15 amino acids. Germline CDR1 is SGHKS and CDR2 is YYEKEE (reference sequence). V lost 0 bases, J lost 4 bases, and 11 bases lay in between. CDR3 sequence: CASSLEGPGYNEQFF. CDR3 nucleotide sequence: TGTGCCAGCAGCTTGGAGGGACCCGGATACAATGAGCAGTTCTTC.

This clonotype appeared many times. The genes are TRBV3-1 and TRBJ2-7; 11 bases map to TRBD1. The length of the CDR3 is 16 residues. The ends lost 4 bases at V and 7 bases at J; junction bases unmatched: 12. Germline CDR1 reads LGHDT; CDR2 reads YNNKEL (reference sequence). CDR3: CASSLDRGRSTREQYF. The CDR3 DNA reads TGTGCCAGCAGCCTGGACAGGGGGCGATCGACGAGGGAGCAGTACTTC.

This clonotype was picked up many times. The genes are TRBV14 and TRBJ2-3; 8 bases map to TRBD1. The germline CDR1 and CDR2 sequences are SGHDN and FVKESK. With V trimmed by 4 bases and J by 3 bases, 9 bases remained unmatched. The CDR3 length is 16 residues. The CDR3 sequence is CASSLRTGGRTDTQYF. CDR3 DNA sequence: TGTGCCAGCAGCCTACGAACAGGGGGGAGAACAGATACGCAGTATTTT.

In this sample, this clonotype turned up many times. The gene calls are TRBV27 and TRBJ2-1, with D uncertain. The closer fit of TRBJ2-5 to the DNA end suggests the J call may be wrong. The CDR3 is 13 amino acids. The germline V gene has CDR1 MNHEY and CDR2 SMNVEV (reference sequence). The CDR3 reads CASSLSMQETQYF. CDR3 nucleotide sequence: TGTGCCAGCAGTTTATCAATGCAAGAGACCCAGTACTTC.

This clonotype came up a few times. The chain employs TRBV30 and TRBJ2-7; weak D call: TRBD2 (6 bases). The V and J ends lost 3 bases and 5 bases respectively, with 11 bases between them. Germline V gene sequence: CDR1 GTSNPN, CDR2 SVGIG (reference sequence). This CDR3 comprises 12 residues. In DNA, the CDR3 is TGTGCCTGGAGCTCCGGAGGGAACGAGCAGTACTTC. Translating it yields CAWSSGGNEQYF.

The table lists this clonotype with many counts. This chain uses TRBV7-9 with TRBJ1-1; the match to TRBD1 covers 8 bases. Trimming took 3 bases from V and 7 from J; bases not matched to a gene: 10. The CDR3 length is 15 residues. From germline, CDR1 is SEHNR and CDR2 FQNEAQ (reference sequence). The CDR3 DNA is TGTGCCAGCAGCTTTTATCAGGGGGCGCGTGGTGAAGCTTTCTTT. It is translated as CASSFYQGARGEAFF. The full variable domain, its missing parts supplied by reference TRBV7-9 and TRBJ1-1, is DTGVSQNPRHKITKRGQNVTFRCDPISEHNRLYWYRQTLGQGPEFLTYFQNEAQLEKSRLLSDRFSAERPKGSFSTLEIQRTEQGDSAMYLCASSFYQGARGEAFFGQGTRLTVV.

This clonotype occurred a few times. The chain joins TRBV12-3 or TRBV12-4 to TRBJ2-5; 7 nucleotides line up with TRBD2. After removal of 7 bases from V and 7 bases from J, the junction contained 9 bases not matched to a gene. This CDR3 region has 13 residues. The chain's CDR3 is CASTLGLLGTQYF. The DNA of the CDR3 is TGTGCCAGCACCCTGGGACTACTGGGGACCCAGTACTTC.

This clonotype has a count of ten or more. The V and J genes are TRBV7-8 and TRBJ2-7; 7 nucleotides agree with TRBD2. Germline CDR1 reads SGHVS; CDR2 reads FQNEAQ. This CDR3 region has 18 residues. After removal of 3 bases from V and 2 bases from J, the junction contained 16 bases not matched to a gene. The DNA of the CDR3 is TGTGCCAGCAGCTTGAGGGACCCGCGCGGGAGAGGTGCCTACGAGCAGTACTTC. This codes for CASSLRDPRGRGAYEQYF. The full variable domain, its missing parts supplied by reference TRBV7-8 and TRBJ2-7, is GAGVSQSPRYKVAKRGQDVALRCDPISGHVSLFWYQQALGQGPEFLTYFQNEAQLDKSGLPSDRFFAERPEGSVSTLKIQRTQQEDSAVYLCASSLRDPRGRGAYEQYFGPGTRLTVT.

This clonotype has a handful of counts. The V and J genes are TRBV6-2 or TRBV6-3 and TRBJ2-1, with 16 positions matching TRBD2. This CDR3 region has 15 residues. The germline gives CDR1 MNHEY, CDR2 SVGEGT. Trimming cost V 5 bases and J 12 bases; bases outside gene matches: 7. This CDR3 reads CASSIGGTSGRVQFF. CDR3 nucleotides: TGTGCCAGCAGTATCGGGGGGACTAGCGGGAGGGTGCAGTTCTTC.

This chain links TRBV5-6 with TRBJ1-4; 7 bases line up with TRBD1. Germline-derived CDR1 and CDR2 are SGHDT and YYEEEE. This CDR3 has 15 amino acids. V was pared by 3 bases and J by 2 bases, with 4 bases of the junction left unmatched. CDR3 in amino acids: CASSSFRGTNEKLFF. The CDR3 nucleotides read TGTGCCAGCAGCTCCTTCAGGGGGACTAATGAAAAACTGTTTTTT.

The chain uses TRBV12-3 or TRBV12-4 and TRBJ1-3; D is uncertain. The CDR3 is made up of 14 amino acids. V dropped 1 base and J dropped 2 bases, with 6 bases sitting between them. The CDR3 loop reads CASSLGLTGNTIYF. CDR3 DNA: TGTGCCAGCAGTTTAGGTCTAACTGGAAACACCATATATTTT.

In this sample, this clonotype turned up many times. This rearrangement joins TRBV2 to TRBJ2-1, with 10 bases aligning to TRBD2. Germline CDR1 and CDR2: SNHLY and FYNNEI. V lost 6 bases and J lost 3; bases outside the gene matches: 8. The CDR3 is 16 residues long. The CDR3 here is CASSRGLAGDYNEQFF. CDR3 coding DNA: TGTGCCAGCAGCAGAGGGCTAGCGGGAGACTACAATGAGCAGTTCTTC.

This clonotype was counted ten times or more. The J gene is TRBJ2-7, the V gene TRBV5-5; no definite D call. In germline, CDR1 is SGHKS, CDR2 YYEKEE (reference sequence). Trimming shortened V by 3 bases and J by 3 bases, and 16 bases separated the two germline ends. The CDR3 runs to 15 residues. This CDR3 is CASSWVSHAGYEQYF. CDR3 sequence (DNA): TGTGCCAGCAGCTGGGTCTCCCATGCTGGCTACGAGCAGTACTTC.